The rows below give T cell receptor beta chains drawn from one sample of a study of human T cells and chemical hapten exposure. MiXCR, applied by TCRdb to the RACE reads, yields one record per CDR3 protein. The repertoire includes 380,000 or so distinct CDR3 sequences, roughly 4.8% of them detected once, and around 2.3% sits in the top ten. The sample consisted of whole blood, taken in connection with sensitization to the hapten diphenylcyclopropenone (DPC). These receptors all stem from a woman aged 45-59 years with alopecia areata. Some clones in this sample may be carry-over from other donors' samples. Both conserved end residues are part of each CDR3. Each record gives: D gene, V gene, J gene, clone size, CDR3 DNA, CDR3 protein. A D gene is named only where the DNA matches it firmly. Rows give clone size only sometimes, using once, few, many, or a class for an expanded clone.

D: TRBD1; V: TRBV2; J: TRBJ2-3; size: few; DNA: TGTGCCAGCAGTGAACAGGGGGCGCTGGCAGATACGCAGTATTTT; CDR3: CASSEQGALADTQYF
D: .; V: TRBV7-2; J: TRBJ1-4; size: many; DNA: TGTGCCAGCAGCCCACAATTGACAGTTGAAAAACTGTTTTTT; CDR3: CASSPQLTVEKLFF
D: .; V: TRBV21-1; J: TRBJ2-7; size: .; DNA: TGTGCCAGCAGCCTTCAAATGGGGTACGAGCAGTACTTC; CDR3: CASSLQMGYEQYF
D: TRBD1; V: TRBV5-5; J: TRBJ2-3; size: many; DNA: TGTGCCAGCAGCGCAACAGGGGGCCTCAGCACAGATACGCAGTATTTT; CDR3: CASSATGGLSTDTQYF
D: .; V: TRBV9; J: TRBJ2-7; size: few; DNA: TGTGCCAGCAGCGTAGATCAGGGCTACGAGCAGTACTTC; CDR3: CASSVDQGYEQYF
D: .; V: TRBV7-9; J: TRBJ2-7; size: many; DNA: TGTGCCAGCAGCCCAAAGGGAATTCCCTACGAGCAGTACTTC; CDR3: CASSPKGIPYEQYF
D: .; V: TRBV29-1; J: TRBJ2-7; size: .; DNA: TGCAGCGTTGAGGGAGAATTTTTCGAGCAGTACTTC; CDR3: CSVEGEFFEQYF
D: TRBD1; V: TRBV25-1; J: TRBJ2-7; size: .; DNA: TGTGCCAGCACTCACGGGACAGGGCTACACGAGCAGTACTTC; CDR3: CASTHGTGLHEQYF
D: .; V: TRBV20-1; J: TRBJ2-2; size: .; DNA: TGCAGTGCCGAAGACTTGAAAGAGCCAGGCGGGGAGCTGTTTTTT; CDR3: CSAEDLKEPGGELFF
D: TRBD2; V: TRBV6-5; J: TRBJ2-1; size: many; DNA: TGTGCCAGCAGTTACTGGAGCGGGGGATCCTACAATGAGCAGTTCTTC; CDR3: CASSYWSGGSYNEQFF
D: TRBD1; V: TRBV4-1; J: TRBJ2-2; size: .; DNA: TGCGCCAGCAGCCAAAGGGACGACAGGGTCACCGGGGAGCTGTTTTTT; CDR3: CASSQRDDRVTGELFF
D: TRBD1; V: TRBV29-1; J: TRBJ1-2; size: many; DNA: TGCAGCGTGGACAGGGGATATGGTGGCTACACCTTC; CDR3: CSVDRGYGGYTF
D: TRBD1; V: TRBV4-3; J: TRBJ1-4; size: many; DNA: TGCGCCAGCAGCCAAAGAGGGGGCGAGGAAAAACTGTTTTTT; CDR3: CASSQRGGEEKLFF
D: .; V: TRBV6-1; J: TRBJ2-7; size: few; DNA: TGTGCCAGCAGTGAATGGGGCGCTGACATCTACGAGCAGTACTTC; CDR3: CASSEWGADIYEQYF
D: TRBD1; V: TRBV6-6; J: TRBJ1-1; size: many; DNA: TGTGCCAGCCCGGGGACAGAGAACACTGAAGCTTTCTTT; CDR3: CASPGTENTEAFF
D: .; V: TRBV12-3/TRBV12-4; J: TRBJ2-4; size: .; DNA: TGTGCCAGCAGCCTCGCTAGTGTCGATCCGCAGGGTCGAAACATTCAGTACTTC; CDR3: CASSLASVDPQGRNIQYF
D: .; V: TRBV3-1; J: TRBJ1-1; size: few; DNA: TGTGCCAGCAGCCGATACGAGTTCCAGAACACTGAAGCTTTCTTT; CDR3: CASSRYEFQNTEAFF
D: .; V: TRBV7-9; J: TRBJ2-7; size: .; DNA: TGTGCCAGCAGCTTAGCTCCCATCGGGGGGCTCTCCTACGAGCAGTACTTC; CDR3: CASSLAPIGGLSYEQYF
D: .; V: TRBV29-1; J: TRBJ2-6; size: .; DNA: TGCAGCGTTGAAGCGGTCAGCTCTGGGGCCAACGTCCTGACTTTC; CDR3: CSVEAVSSGANVLTF
D: .; V: TRBV15; J: TRBJ1-1; size: many; DNA: TGTGCCACCAGCGGGGGGCGGGGGACTGAAGCTTTCTTT; CDR3: CATSGGRGTEAFF
D: TRBD2; V: TRBV28; J: TRBJ2-3; size: many; DNA: TGTGCCAGCAGTTCTCCCGGGACTAGCGAATCCACAGATACGCAGTATTTT; CDR3: CASSSPGTSESTDTQYF
D: TRBD1; V: TRBV6-6; J: TRBJ2-7; size: many; DNA: TGTGCCAGCAGTTTCCGGGACAGGGGGTTCTACGAGCAGTACTTC; CDR3: CASSFRDRGFYEQYF
D: .; V: TRBV5-6; J: TRBJ2-6; size: many; DNA: TGTGCCAGCAGCTTGATGCGTACTGGGGCCAACGTCCTGACTTTC; CDR3: CASSLMRTGANVLTF
D: .; V: TRBV2; J: TRBJ1-4; size: many; DNA: TGTGCCAGCAGGGCGGACGGACGATCTAATGAAAAACTGTTTTTT; CDR3: CASRADGRSNEKLFF
D: .; V: TRBV6-5; J: TRBJ2-2; size: .; DNA: TGTGCCAGCAGTTCCGTCGGGGAGCTGTTTTTT; CDR3: CASSSVGELFF
D: TRBD1; V: TRBV28; J: TRBJ2-7; size: few; DNA: TGTGCCACTGAGGGGGGGACAGGGGGCCCCTCCTACGAGCAGTACTTC; CDR3: CATEGGTGGPSYEQYF
D: TRBD1; V: TRBV11-1; J: TRBJ2-3; size: many; DNA: TGTGCCAGCAGCTGGGACAGGTACACAGATACGCAGTATTTT; CDR3: CASSWDRYTDTQYF
D: .; V: TRBV24-1; J: TRBJ2-5; size: .; DNA: TGTGCCACCAGTGGAAGGGATCAAGAGACCCAGTACTTC; CDR3: CATSGRDQETQYF
D: .; V: TRBV12-3/TRBV12-4; J: TRBJ1-2; size: many; DNA: TGTGCCAGCAGTCTCATAGGGAACTATGGCTACACCTTC; CDR3: CASSLIGNYGYTF
D: .; V: TRBV29-1; J: TRBJ1-2; size: .; DNA: TGCAGCGTTGGAGGGGGGCTTCTGGATGGCTACACCTTC; CDR3: CSVGGGLLDGYTF
D: .; V: TRBV10-3; J: TRBJ2-7; size: .; DNA: TGTGCCATCAGGATTACAGGGATGGGCGAGCAGTACTTC; CDR3: CAIRITGMGEQYF
D: .; V: TRBV28; J: TRBJ2-7; size: few; DNA: TGTGCCAGCAGTTTTAAGGGGGTCGAGCAGTACTTC; CDR3: CASSFKGVEQYF
D: TRBD1; V: TRBV28; J: TRBJ2-6; size: many; DNA: TGTGCCAGCAGGCCGACAGGGCTTAGCTCTGGGGCCAACGTCCTGACTTTC; CDR3: CASRPTGLSSGANVLTF
D: .; V: TRBV20-1; J: TRBJ1-2; size: few; DNA: TGCAGTGCTAGCCCGACGGGATCTAACTATGGCTACACCTTC; CDR3: CSASPTGSNYGYTF
D: .; V: TRBV5-1; J: TRBJ2-3; size: many; DNA: TGCGCCAGCAGTAACACCAACACAGATACGCAGTATTTT; CDR3: CASSNTNTDTQYF
D: TRBD2; V: TRBV5-1; J: TRBJ2-1; size: .; DNA: TGCGCCAGCAGCTGGACTAGCGCGAACTCCTACAATGAGCAGTTCTTC; CDR3: CASSWTSANSYNEQFF
D: TRBD1; V: TRBV6-6; J: TRBJ2-7; size: many; DNA: TGTGCCAGCAGTGCCGGGACAGGGGGCTCCTACGAGCAGTACTTC; CDR3: CASSAGTGGSYEQYF
D: .; V: TRBV27; J: TRBJ1-2; size: many; DNA: TGTGCCAGCAGTTCCTTGAGGGGGTCGGAGGGCTACACCTTC; CDR3: CASSSLRGSEGYTF
D: .; V: TRBV7-9; J: TRBJ2-3; size: many; DNA: TGTGCCAGCAGCTTAGCTGGGTTGGACACAGATACGCAGTATTTT; CDR3: CASSLAGLDTDTQYF
D: .; V: TRBV20-1; J: TRBJ2-1; size: few; DNA: TGCAGTGCTAGGGACCGAGGTTCCTACAATGAGCAGTTCTTC; CDR3: CSARDRGSYNEQFF
D: TRBD2; V: TRBV28; J: TRBJ2-5; size: .; DNA: TGTGCCAGCAGTTTCCCCGCCGGGACTAGCGGGGGGGCTGGGCAAGAGACCCAGTACTTC; CDR3: CASSFPAGTSGGAGQETQYF
D: .; V: TRBV11-2; J: TRBJ2-6; size: few; DNA: TGTGCCAGCAGTGGTGGAGAGAGCGGAATCTTCTCTGGGGCCAACGTCCTGACTTTC; CDR3: CASSGGESGIFSGANVLTF
D: .; V: TRBV5-5; J: TRBJ1-5; size: many; DNA: TGTGCCAGCAGCCCGGGGGGCTCGAGCAATCAGCCCCAGCATTTT; CDR3: CASSPGGSSNQPQHF
D: TRBD1; V: TRBV11-2; J: TRBJ2-7; size: many; DNA: TGTGCCAGCAGTTTCGGACAGGGCGGGTACGAGCAGTACTTC; CDR3: CASSFGQGGYEQYF
D: .; V: TRBV13; J: TRBJ1-1; size: few; DNA: TGTGCCAGCAGCTTAAGGGGTTCTCCTGAAGCTTTCTTT; CDR3: CASSLRGSPEAFF
D: TRBD2; V: TRBV28; J: TRBJ2-3; size: many; DNA: TGTGCCAGCAACCGACTAGCGGAGGGCACAGATACGCAGTATTTT; CDR3: CASNRLAEGTDTQYF
D: .; V: TRBV20-1; J: TRBJ2-7; size: many; DNA: TGCAGTGCCACCCCAAGACTAGGCGTCCACGAGCAGTACTTC; CDR3: CSATPRLGVHEQYF